This TCR beta chain was sequenced during a study of T cell changes during pregnancy in multiple sclerosis. Trimming removed 5 bases from V and 4 bases from J, with 18 bases in between. The CDR3 contains 15 residues. Germline CDR1 MNHEY, CDR2 SVGAGI. Some clones are missing from TCRdb's copy, which holds only in-frame ones; the method was immunoSEQ multiplex PCR. The sample holds about 83,000 clones, roughly nine tenths seen once. Sequencing was performed on PBMCs, taken in the first trimester of pregnancy. This sequence originates from a female donor in good health, serving as a control in a pregnancy study. Some clones in this sample may be carry-over from other donors' samples. The J gene is TRBJ2-7, the V gene TRBV6-5; D is possibly TRBD2 (6 bases). This CDR3 is CASSLETGDGYEQYF. CDR3 DNA: TGTGCCAGCAGTCTCGAGACGGGGGACGGGTACGAGCAGTACTTC.